These 13 T cell receptor beta chains were sequenced from one sample in a study of cytotoxic CD8 clonotypes in ibrutinib-treated CLL. Assay used: immunoSEQ multiplex PCR; TCRdb lists only in-frame clones, some missing. Of roughly 150,000 clones listed, roughly four fifths are singletons. The specimen was PBMCs, collected after 12 months of ibrutinib treatment. These receptors all stem from a human donor with chronic lymphocytic leukemia.

On this clone itself: A read error may account for a junction end that differs from germline. The gene calls are TRBV5-1 and TRBJ2-7, with 12 nucleotides matching TRBD2. The CDR3 runs to 15 residues. CDR1 SGHRS and CDR2 YFSETQ come from the germline V gene. The CDR3 sequence: CARSASSGGAGEQYF. CDR3 nucleotides: TGCGCCCGCAGCGCCTCTAGCGGGGGGGCGGGAGAGCAGTACTTC.

The V gene is TRBV30, the J gene TRBJ1-1; tentative D call: TRBD1 (5 bases). This CDR3 spans 12 amino acids. Germline values: CDR1 GTSNPN, CDR2 SVGIG (reference sequence). The V gene lost 4 bases and the J gene lost 6 bases, with 12 bases spanning the gap. The CDR3 loop is CAWTRLGAEAFF. The CDR3 coding sequence is TGTGCCTGGACTCGCTTGGGGGCTGAAGCTTTCTTT.

This clone was detected once. This rearrangement joins TRBV7-3 to TRBJ1-1, with a possible D match to TRBD1 (6 bases). This CDR3 comprises 15 residues. Deletions cut 2 bases from V and 4 bases from J, with 14 bases between. The germline V gene encodes CDR1 SGHTA and CDR2 FQGTGA. The DNA for the CDR3 is TGTGCCAGCAGCTTAGCGGCAGGGGTTGGCACTGAAGCTTTCTTT. Amino acids: CASSLAAGVGTEAFF.

CDR3 in amino acids: CASRSTGTPREPQHF. CDR3 nucleotides: TGTGCCAGCAGATCCACCGGGACACCCCGCGAGCCCCAGCATTTT. The V and J genes are TRBV28 and TRBJ1-5; tentative D call: TRBD1 (6 bases). The CDR3 has 15 amino acids. The V gene lost 6 bases and the J gene lost 8 bases, with 20 bases spanning the gap. Germline values: CDR1 MDHEN, CDR2 SYDVKM. The full variable domain, with the rest looked up from reference TRBV28 and TRBJ1-5, is DVKVTQSSRYLVKRTGEKVFLECVQDMDHENMFWYRQDPGLGLRLIYFSYDVKMKEKGDIPEGYSVSREKKERFSLILESASTNQTSMYLCASRSTGTPREPQHFGDGTRLSIL.

The chain carries TRBV5-3 and TRBJ2-3; D is unresolved. Being an ORF, TRBV5-3 has a function that is uncertain. Trimming took off 4 bases at V and 6 bases at J, with 6 bases between the two ends. This CDR3 spans 11 amino acids. CDR3 sequence reads: CARSLRDTQYF. Here the CDR3 DNA reads TGTGCCAGAAGCCTGAGGGATACGCAGTATTTT.

The rearrangement joins TRBV19 to TRBJ1-2; possible D gene TRBD1, 5 bases. This CDR3 region has 13 residues. With 4 bases removed from V and 5 bases from J, the gap between germline ends came to 11 bases. Germline V gene sequence: CDR1 LNHDA, CDR2 SQIVND (reference sequence). The CDR3 protein is CASSTDSRYGYTF. CDR3 nucleotides: TGTGCCAGTAGTACAGACAGCCGTTATGGCTACACCTTC. Filled out from reference TRBV19 and TRBJ1-2, the complete variable domain reads DGGITQSPKYLFRKEGQNVTLSCEQNLNHDAMYWYRQDPGQGLRLIYYSQIVNDFQKGDIAEGYSVSREKKESFPLTVTSAQKNPTAFYLCASSTDSRYGYTFGSGTRLTVV.

The V call is TRBV19, the J call TRBJ2-1; perhaps TRBD2 as D (6 bases). Germline CDR1 is LNHDA and CDR2 is SQIVND (reference sequence). Trimming pared 6 bases from V and 0 bases from J, leaving 15 bases between. The CDR3 is 16 amino acids. CDR3 amino acids: CASRTEGSGSYNEQFF. Written as DNA, the CDR3 is TGTGCCAGTAGAACAGAAGGTAGCGGCTCCTACAATGAGCAGTTCTTC. The full variable domain, in which reference TRBV19 and TRBJ2-1 provide the parts outside the CDR3, is DGGITQSPKYLFRKEGQNVTLSCEQNLNHDAMYWYRQDPGQGLRLIYYSQIVNDFQKGDIAEGYSVSREKKESFPLTVTSAQKNPTAFYLCASRTEGSGSYNEQFFGPGTRLTVL.

The rearrangement uses TRBV7-2 and TRBJ1-3; 9 bases are shared with TRBD1. This CDR3 is 14 amino acids long. V shed 5 bases, J shed 4 bases, and the junction held 3 bases outside the gene matches. Germline assignment: CDR1 SGHTA and CDR2 FQGNSA. CDR3 DNA: TGTGCCAGCAGCGGACAGGGGTTAGGAAACACCATATATTTT. Translation: CASSGQGLGNTIYF. Full variable domain (remainder filled in from reference TRBV7-2 and TRBJ1-3): GAGVSQSPSNKVTEKGKDVELRCDPISGHTALYWYRQSLGQGLEFLIYFQGNSAPDKSGLPSDRFSAERTGGSVSTLTIQRTQQEDSAVYLCASSGQGLGNTIYFGEGSWLTVV.

V usage is TRBV5-4 and J usage is TRBJ2-7, with 8 bases fitting TRBD1. The CDR3 is 14 amino acids. V shed 4 bases, J shed 6 bases, and the junction held 9 bases outside the gene matches. The germline CDR1 and CDR2 sequences are SGHNT and YYREEE (reference sequence). The CDR3 DNA is TGTGCCAGCAGCACGGCAGGGGGCTTTCCCGAGCAGTACTTC. Translated: CASSTAGGFPEQYF.

J is TRBJ1-2 and V is TRBV6-5, with 8 bases that match TRBD1. Germline CDR1 and CDR2: MNHEY and SVGAGI. The V and J ends lost 6 bases and 4 bases, in that order; junction bases with no gene match: 10. The CDR3 covers 15 residues. The CDR3 loop reads CASRVDREGGYGYTF. The CDR3 region has the DNA TGTGCCAGCAGGGTGGACAGGGAGGGGGGCTATGGCTACACCTTC.

The gene calls are TRBV6-4 and TRBJ1-1; D call uncertain. The CDR3 consists of 13 residues. Trimming took 2 bases from V and 1 from J, leaving 5 bases between them. Looked up from germline, CDR1 is MRHNA and CDR2 is SNTAGT. CDR3 residues: CASSDRENTEAFF. CDR3 DNA: TGTGCCAGCAGTGACCGGGAGAACACTGAAGCTTTCTTT.

V gene TRBV19 combines with J gene TRBJ2-3, with 7 bases matching TRBD2. The germline gives CDR1 LNHDA, CDR2 SQIVND (reference sequence). V was pared by 3 bases and J by 1 base, with 4 bases of the junction left unmatched. CDR3 length: 15 residues. The CDR3 region has the DNA TGTGCCAGTAGTATTCGCGGGGGAGGCACAGATACGCAGTATTTT. It is translated as CASSIRGGGTDTQYF.

The chain combines TRBV10-3 with TRBJ1-1; D is uncertain. The length of the CDR3 is 11 residues. Trimming shortened V by 4 bases and J by 8 bases, and 8 bases separated the two germline ends. The V gene's germline CDR1 is ENHRY and CDR2 SYGVKD. The CDR3 here is CAISADSEAFF. CDR3 in DNA: TGTGCCATCAGTGCCGACTCAGAAGCTTTCTTT.